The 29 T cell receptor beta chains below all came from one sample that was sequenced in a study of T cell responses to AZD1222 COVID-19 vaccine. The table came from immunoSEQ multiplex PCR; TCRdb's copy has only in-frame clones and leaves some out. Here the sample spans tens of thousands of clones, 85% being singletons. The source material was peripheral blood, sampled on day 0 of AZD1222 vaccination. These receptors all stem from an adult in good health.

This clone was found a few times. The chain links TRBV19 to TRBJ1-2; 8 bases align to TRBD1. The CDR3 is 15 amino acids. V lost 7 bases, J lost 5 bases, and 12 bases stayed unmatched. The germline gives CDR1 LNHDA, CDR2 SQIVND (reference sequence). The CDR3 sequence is CASIRTLTGGYGYTF. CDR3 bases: TGTGCCAGTATTCGAACCCTTACAGGGGGGTATGGCTACACCTTC.

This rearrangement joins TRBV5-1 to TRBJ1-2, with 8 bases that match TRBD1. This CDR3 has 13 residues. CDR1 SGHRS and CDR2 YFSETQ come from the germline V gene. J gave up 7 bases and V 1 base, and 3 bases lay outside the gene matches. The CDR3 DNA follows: TGCGCCAGCAGCTTGAGGACAGGGAGTGGCTACACCTTC. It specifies CASSLRTGSGYTF.

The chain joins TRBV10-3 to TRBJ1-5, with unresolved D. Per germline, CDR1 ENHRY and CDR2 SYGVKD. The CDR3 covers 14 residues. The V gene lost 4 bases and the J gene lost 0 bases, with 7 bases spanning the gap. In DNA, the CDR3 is TGTGCCATCAGTGCAGATTATAGCAATCAGCCCCAGCATTTT. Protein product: CAISADYSNQPQHF.

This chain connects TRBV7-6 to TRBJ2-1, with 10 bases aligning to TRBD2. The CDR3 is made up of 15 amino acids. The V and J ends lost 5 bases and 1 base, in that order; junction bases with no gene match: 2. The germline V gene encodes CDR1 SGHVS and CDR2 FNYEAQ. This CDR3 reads CASSPSGGSYNEQFF. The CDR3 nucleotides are TGTGCCAGCAGCCCTAGCGGGGGATCCTACAATGAGCAGTTCTTC.

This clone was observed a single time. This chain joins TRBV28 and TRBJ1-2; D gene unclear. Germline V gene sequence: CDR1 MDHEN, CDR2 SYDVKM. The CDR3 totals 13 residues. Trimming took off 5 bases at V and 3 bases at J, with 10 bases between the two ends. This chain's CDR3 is CASSLGVDYGYTF. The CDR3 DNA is TGTGCCAGCAGTCTTGGGGTGGACTATGGCTACACCTTC.

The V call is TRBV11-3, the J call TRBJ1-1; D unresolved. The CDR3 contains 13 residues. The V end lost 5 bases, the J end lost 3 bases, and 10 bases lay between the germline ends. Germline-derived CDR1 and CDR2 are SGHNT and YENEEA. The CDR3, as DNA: TGTGCCAGCAGCGTTCGGCTCGACACTGAAGCTTTCTTT. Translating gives CASSVRLDTEAFF.

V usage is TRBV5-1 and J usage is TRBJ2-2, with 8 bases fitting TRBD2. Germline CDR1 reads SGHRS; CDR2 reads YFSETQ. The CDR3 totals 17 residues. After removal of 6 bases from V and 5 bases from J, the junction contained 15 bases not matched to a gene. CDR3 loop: CASTLLRAGAVTGELFF. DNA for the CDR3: TGCGCCAGCACCCTGCTACGAGCGGGGGCGGTGACCGGGGAGCTGTTTTTT.

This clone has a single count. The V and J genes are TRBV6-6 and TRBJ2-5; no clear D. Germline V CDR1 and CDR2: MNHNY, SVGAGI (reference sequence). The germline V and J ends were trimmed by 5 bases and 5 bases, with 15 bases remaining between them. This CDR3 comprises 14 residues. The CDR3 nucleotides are TGTGCCAGCAGTCCGGCAGCATTCCGTGAGACCCAGTACTTC. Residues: CASSPAAFRETQYF.

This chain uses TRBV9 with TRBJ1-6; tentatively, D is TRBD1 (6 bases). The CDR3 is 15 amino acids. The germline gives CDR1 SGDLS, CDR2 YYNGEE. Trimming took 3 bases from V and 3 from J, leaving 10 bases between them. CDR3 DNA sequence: TGTGCCAGCAGCGGAAAGGACAGCTATAATTCACCCCTCCACTTT. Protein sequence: CASSGKDSYNSPLHF.

The DNA for the CDR3 is TGTGCCAGCACACCAACCGGGACGATTATGACCGGAAACACCATATATTTT. Translating gives CASTPTGTIMTGNTIYF. The V and J genes are TRBV21-1 and TRBJ1-3. TRBV21-1 is noted as a pseudogene. The CDR3 loop spans 17 amino acids.

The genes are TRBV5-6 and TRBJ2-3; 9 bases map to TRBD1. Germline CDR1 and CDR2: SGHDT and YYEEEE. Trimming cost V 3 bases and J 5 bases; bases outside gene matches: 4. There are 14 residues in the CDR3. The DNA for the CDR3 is TGTGCCAGCAGCTCACAGGGGGCTCGAGATACGCAGTATTTT. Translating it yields CASSSQGARDTQYF.

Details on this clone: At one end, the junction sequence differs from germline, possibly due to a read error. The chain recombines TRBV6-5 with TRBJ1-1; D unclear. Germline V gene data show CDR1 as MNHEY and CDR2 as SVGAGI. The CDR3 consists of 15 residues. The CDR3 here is CASSTSGLGNPEAFF. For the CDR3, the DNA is TGTGCCAGCAGTACAAGTGGACTGGGGAACCCTGAAGCTTTCTTT.

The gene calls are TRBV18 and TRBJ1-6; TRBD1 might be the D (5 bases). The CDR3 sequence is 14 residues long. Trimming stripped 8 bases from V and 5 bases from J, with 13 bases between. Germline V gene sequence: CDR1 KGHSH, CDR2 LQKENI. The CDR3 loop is CASTGLRDNSPLHF. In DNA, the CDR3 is TGTGCCAGCACGGGGCTCCGGGATAATTCACCCCTCCACTTT. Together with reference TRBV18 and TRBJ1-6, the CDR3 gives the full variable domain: NAGVMQNPRHLVRRRGQEARLRCSPMKGHSHVYWYRQLPEEGLKFMVYLQKENIIDESGMPKERFSAEFPKEGPSILRIQQVVRGDSAAYFCASTGLRDNSPLHFGNGTRLTVT.

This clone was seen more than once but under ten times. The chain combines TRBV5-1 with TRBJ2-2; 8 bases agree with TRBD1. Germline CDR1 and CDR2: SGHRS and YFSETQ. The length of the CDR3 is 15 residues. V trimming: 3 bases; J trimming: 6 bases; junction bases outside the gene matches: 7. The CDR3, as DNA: TGCGCCAGCAGCTGGGACAGGCGGTTGGCCGGGGAGCTGTTTTTT. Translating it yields CASSWDRRLAGELFF.

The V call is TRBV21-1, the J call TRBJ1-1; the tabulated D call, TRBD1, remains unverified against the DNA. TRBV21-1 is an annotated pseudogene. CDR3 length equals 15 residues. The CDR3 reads CASTKGQGGHTEAFF. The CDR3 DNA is TGTGCCAGCACCAAAGGACAGGGAGGACACACTGAAGCTTTCTTT.

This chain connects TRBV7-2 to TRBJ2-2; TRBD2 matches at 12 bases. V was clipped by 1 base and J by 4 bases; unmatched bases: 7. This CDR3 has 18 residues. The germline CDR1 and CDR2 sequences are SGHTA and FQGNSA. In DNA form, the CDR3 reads TGTGCCAGCAGCTTAGGACTAGCGGGGGCCACAGTCACCGGGGAGCTGTTTTTT. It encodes CASSLGLAGATVTGELFF.

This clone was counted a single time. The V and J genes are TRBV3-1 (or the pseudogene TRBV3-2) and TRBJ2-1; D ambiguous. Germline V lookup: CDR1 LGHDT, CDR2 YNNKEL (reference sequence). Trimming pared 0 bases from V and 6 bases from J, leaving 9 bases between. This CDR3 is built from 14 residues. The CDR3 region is CASSQDRASNEQFF. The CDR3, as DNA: TGTGCCAGCAGCCAAGATAGGGCGTCCAATGAGCAGTTCTTC.

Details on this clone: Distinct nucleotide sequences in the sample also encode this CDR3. The CDR3 loop is CASRRNTIYF. The CDR3 bases are TGTGCCAGCAGAAGAAACACCATATATTTT. The rearrangement uses TRBV12-3 or TRBV12-4 and TRBJ1-3; D unclear. This CDR3 is 10 amino acids long. Trimming cost V 6 bases and J 5 bases, with 2 bases left between them.

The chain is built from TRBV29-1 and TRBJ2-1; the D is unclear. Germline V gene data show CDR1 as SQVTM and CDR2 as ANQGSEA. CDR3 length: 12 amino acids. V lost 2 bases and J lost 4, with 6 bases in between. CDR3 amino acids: CSVEKTYNEQFF. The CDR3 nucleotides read TGCAGCGTTGAAAAGACGTACAATGAGCAGTTCTTC.

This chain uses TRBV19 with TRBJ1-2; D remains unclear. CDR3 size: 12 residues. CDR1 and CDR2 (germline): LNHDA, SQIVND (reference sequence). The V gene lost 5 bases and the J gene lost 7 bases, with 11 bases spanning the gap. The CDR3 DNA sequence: TGTGCCAGTAGTCCCCGTGGGGTTGGCTACACCTTC. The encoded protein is CASSPRGVGYTF. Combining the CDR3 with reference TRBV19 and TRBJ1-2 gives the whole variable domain DGGITQSPKYLFRKEGQNVTLSCEQNLNHDAMYWYRQDPGQGLRLIYYSQIVNDFQKGDIAEGYSVSREKKESFPLTVTSAQKNPTAFYLCASSPRGVGYTFGSGTRLTVV.

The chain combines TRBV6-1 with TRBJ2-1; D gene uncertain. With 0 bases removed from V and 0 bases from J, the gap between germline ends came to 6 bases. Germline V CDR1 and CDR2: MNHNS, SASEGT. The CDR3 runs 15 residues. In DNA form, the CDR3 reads TGTGCCAGCAGTGAAGCTTGGAGCTCCTACAATGAGCAGTTCTTC. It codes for CASSEAWSSYNEQFF.

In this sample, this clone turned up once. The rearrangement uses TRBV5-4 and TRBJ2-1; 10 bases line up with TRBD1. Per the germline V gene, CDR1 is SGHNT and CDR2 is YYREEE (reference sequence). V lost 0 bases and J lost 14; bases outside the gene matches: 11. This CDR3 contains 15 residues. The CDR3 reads CASSLGTRQGAREFF. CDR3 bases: TGTGCCAGCAGCTTGGGCACTCGACAGGGGGCGCGAGAGTTCTTC.

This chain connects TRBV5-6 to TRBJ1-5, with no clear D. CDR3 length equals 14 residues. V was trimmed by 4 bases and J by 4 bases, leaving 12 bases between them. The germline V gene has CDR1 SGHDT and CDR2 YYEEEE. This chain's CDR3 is CASSIGSDNQPQHF. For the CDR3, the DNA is TGTGCCAGCAGCATCGGGTCAGATAATCAGCCCCAGCATTTT.

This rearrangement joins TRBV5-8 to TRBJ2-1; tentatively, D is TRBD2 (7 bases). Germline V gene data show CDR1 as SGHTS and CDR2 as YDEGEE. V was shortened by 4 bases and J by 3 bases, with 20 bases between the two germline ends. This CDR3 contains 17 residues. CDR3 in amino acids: CASSRGVAGALYNEQFF. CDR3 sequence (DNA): TGTGCCAGCAGCCGGGGGGTTGCGGGGGCCCTCTACAATGAGCAGTTCTTC.

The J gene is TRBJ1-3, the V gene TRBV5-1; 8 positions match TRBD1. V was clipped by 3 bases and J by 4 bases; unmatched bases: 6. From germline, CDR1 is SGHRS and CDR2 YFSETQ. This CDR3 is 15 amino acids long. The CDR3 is CASSWDRTTGNTIYF. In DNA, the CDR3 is TGCGCCAGCAGCTGGGACAGGACGACCGGAAACACCATATATTTT.

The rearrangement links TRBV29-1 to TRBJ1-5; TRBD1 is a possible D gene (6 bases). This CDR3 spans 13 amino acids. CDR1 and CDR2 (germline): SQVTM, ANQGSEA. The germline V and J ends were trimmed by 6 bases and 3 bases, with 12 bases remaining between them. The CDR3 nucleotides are TGCAGCGTCAGGGACAACTTCAATCAGCCCCAGCATTTT. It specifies CSVRDNFNQPQHF.

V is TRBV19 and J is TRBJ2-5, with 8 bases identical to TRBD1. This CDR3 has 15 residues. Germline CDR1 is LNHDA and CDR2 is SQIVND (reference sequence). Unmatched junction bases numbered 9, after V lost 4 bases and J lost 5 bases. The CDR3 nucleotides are TGTGCCAGTAGTAGTGGGCAGGGGGCTATTGAGACCCAGTACTTC. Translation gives CASSSGQGAIETQYF.

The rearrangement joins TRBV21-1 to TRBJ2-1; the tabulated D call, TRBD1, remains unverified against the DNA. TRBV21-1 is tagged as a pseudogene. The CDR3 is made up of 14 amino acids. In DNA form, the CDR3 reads TGTGCCAGCACCCCACAGACGGTTTACAATGAGCAGTTCTTC. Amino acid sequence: CASTPQTVYNEQFF.

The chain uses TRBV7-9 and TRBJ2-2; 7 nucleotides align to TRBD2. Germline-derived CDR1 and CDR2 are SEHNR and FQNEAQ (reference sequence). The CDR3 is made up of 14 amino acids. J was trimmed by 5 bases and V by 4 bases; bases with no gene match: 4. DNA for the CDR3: TGTGCCAGCAGCTCATCAGCGGGAACCGGGGAGCTGTTTTTT. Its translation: CASSSSAGTGELFF.